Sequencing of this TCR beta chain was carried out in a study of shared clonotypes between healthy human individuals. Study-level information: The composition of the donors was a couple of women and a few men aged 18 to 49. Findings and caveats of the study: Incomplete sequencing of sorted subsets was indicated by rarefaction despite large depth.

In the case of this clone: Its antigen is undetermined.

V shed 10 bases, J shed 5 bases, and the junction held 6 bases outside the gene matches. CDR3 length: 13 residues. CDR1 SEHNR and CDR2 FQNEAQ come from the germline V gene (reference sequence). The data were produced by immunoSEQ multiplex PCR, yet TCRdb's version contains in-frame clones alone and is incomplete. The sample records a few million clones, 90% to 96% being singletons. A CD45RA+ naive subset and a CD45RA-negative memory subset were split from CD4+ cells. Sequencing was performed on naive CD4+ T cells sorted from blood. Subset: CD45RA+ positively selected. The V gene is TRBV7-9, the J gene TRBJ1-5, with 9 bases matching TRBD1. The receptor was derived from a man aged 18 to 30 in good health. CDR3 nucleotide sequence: TGTGCCACACAGGGGGCAGCGGATCAGCCCCAGCATTTT. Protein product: CATQGAADQPQHF. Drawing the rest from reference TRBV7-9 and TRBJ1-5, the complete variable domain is DTGVSQNPRHKITKRGQNVTFRCDPISEHNRLYWYRQTLGQGPEFLTYFQNEAQLEKSRLLSDRFSAERPKGSFSTLEIQRTEQGDSAMYLCATQGAADQPQHFGDGTRLSIL.